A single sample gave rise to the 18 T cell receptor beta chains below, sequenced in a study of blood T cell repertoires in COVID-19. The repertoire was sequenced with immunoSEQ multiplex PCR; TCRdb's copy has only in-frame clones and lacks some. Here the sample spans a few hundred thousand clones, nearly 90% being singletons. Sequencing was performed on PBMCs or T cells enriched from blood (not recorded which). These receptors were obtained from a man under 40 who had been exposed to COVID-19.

As DNA, the CDR3 is TGTGCCAGTAGTATAGACCGAGACAGTTATCCCCTCCACTTT. Amino acids: CASSIDRDSYPLHF. The V and J genes are TRBV19 and TRBJ1-6, with D perhaps matching TRBD1 (5 bases). Germline CDR1 and CDR2: LNHDA and SQIVND (reference sequence). The CDR3 has 14 residues. Trimming left V 0 bases short and J 13 bases short, with 13 bases between.

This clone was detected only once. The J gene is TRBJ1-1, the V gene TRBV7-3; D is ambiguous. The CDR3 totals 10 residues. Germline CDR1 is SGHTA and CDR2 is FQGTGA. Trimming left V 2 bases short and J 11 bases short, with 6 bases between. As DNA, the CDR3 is TGTGCCAGCAGCTTATCGCAGGCTTTCTTT. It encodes CASSLSQAFF.

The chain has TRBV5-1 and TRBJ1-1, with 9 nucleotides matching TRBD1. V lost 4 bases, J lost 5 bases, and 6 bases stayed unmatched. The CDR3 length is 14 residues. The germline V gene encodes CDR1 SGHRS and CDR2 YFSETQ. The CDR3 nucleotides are TGCGCCAGCAGCAAGGACAGGGGTGGAACTGAAGCTTTCTTT. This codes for CASSKDRGGTEAFF.

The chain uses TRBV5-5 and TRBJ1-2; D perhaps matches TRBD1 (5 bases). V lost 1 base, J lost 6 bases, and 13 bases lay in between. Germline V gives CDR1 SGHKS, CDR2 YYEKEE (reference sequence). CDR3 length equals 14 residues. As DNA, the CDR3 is TGTGCCAGCAGCTTGAATAGGGGTTCGAATGGCTACACCTTC. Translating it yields CASSLNRGSNGYTF.

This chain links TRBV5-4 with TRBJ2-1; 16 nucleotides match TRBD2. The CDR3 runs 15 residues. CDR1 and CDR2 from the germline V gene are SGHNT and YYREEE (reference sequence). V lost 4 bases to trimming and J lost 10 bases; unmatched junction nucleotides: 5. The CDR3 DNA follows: TGTGCCAGCAGCGAAGGGACTAGCGGGGGGGTGGAGCAGTTCTTC. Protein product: CASSEGTSGGVEQFF.

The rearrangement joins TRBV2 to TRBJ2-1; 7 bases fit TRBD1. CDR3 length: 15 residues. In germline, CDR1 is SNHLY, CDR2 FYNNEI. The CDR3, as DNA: TGTGCGATAATTCAGGGGGAAGGGATGCGCAATGAGCAGTTCTTC. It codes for CAIIQGEGMRNEQFF.

The CDR3 bases are TGTGCCAGCAGTTACTTAACCGGGACAGGGGGCGAACAGCCCCAGCATTTT. It codes for CASSYLTGTGGEQPQHF. J is TRBJ1-5 and V is TRBV6-2 or TRBV6-3, with 12 bases matching TRBD1. Trimming took 1 base from V and 7 from J; bases not matched to a gene: 8. The CDR3 spans 17 residues. Germline assignment: CDR1 MNHEY and CDR2 SVGEGT.

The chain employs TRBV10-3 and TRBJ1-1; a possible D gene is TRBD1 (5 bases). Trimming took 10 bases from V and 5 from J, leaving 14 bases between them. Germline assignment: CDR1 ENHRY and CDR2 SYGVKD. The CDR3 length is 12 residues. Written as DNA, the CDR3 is TGTGCCACCCAGGGTGGTGGGACTGAAGCTTTCTTT. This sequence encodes CATQGGGTEAFF.

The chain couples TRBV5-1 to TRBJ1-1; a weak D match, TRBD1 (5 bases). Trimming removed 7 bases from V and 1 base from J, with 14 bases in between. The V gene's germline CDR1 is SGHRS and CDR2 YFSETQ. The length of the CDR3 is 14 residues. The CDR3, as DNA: TGCGCCAGCGTACCTGCCGGGGGGAACACTGAAGCTTTCTTT. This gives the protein CASVPAGGNTEAFF.

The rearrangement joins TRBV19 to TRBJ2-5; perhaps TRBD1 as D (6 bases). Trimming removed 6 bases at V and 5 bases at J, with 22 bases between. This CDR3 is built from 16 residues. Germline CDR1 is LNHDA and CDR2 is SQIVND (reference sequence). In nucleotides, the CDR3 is TGTGCCAGTAGCCCGTCCAAGGACCCAGGGGTGGAGACCCAGTACTTC. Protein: CASSPSKDPGVETQYF.

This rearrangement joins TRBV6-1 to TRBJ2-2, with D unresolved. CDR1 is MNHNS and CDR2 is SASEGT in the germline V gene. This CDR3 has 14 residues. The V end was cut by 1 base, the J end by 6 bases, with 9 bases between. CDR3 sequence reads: CASSEGVASGELFF. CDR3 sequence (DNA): TGTGCCAGCAGTGAAGGCGTCGCGTCCGGGGAGCTGTTTTTT.

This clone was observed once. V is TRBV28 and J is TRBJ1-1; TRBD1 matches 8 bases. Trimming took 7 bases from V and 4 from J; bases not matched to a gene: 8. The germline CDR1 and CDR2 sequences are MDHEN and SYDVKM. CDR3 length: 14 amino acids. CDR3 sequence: CASMETGEGTEAFF. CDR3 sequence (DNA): TGTGCCAGCATGGAGACAGGGGAGGGCACTGAAGCTTTCTTT.

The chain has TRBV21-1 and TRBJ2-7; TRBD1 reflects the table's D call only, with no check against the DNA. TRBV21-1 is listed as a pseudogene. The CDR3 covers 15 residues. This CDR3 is CASSRPRDTPYEQYF. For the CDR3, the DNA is TGTGCCAGCAGCAGACCCAGGGACACCCCCTACGAGCAGTACTTC.

The CDR3 nucleotides are TGTGCCAGCAGTTACGAGGGAAACTATGGCTACACCTTC. This translates into CASSYEGNYGYTF. The rearrangement joins TRBV6-5 to TRBJ1-2, with D unclear. This CDR3 is 13 amino acids long. Looked up from germline, CDR1 is MNHEY and CDR2 is SVGAGI. V was clipped by 2 bases and J by 2 bases, with 6 bases between them.

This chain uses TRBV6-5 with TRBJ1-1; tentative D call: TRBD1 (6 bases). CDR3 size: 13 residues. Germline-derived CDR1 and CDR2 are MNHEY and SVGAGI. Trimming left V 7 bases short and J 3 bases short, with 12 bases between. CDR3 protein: CASNPRQDTEAFF. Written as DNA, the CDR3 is TGTGCCAGCAACCCCAGACAGGACACTGAAGCTTTCTTT.

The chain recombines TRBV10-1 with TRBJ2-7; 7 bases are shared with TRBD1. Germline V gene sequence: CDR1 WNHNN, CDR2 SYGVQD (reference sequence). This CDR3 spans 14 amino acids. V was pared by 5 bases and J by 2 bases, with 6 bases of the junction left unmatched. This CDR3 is CASSLGTATYEQYF. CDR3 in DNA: TGCGCCAGCAGTCTCGGGACAGCAACCTACGAGCAGTACTTC.

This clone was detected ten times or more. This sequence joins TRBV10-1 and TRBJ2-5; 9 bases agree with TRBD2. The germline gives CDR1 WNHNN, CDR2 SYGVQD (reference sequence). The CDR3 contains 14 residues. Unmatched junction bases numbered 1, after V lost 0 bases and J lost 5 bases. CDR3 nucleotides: TGCGCCAGCAGTGAGTCACTAGCGGGTGAGACCCAGTACTTC. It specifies CASSESLAGETQYF.

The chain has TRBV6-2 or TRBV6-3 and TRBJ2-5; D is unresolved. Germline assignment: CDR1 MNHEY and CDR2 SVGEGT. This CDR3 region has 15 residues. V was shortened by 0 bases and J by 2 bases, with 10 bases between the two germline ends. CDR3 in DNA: TGTGCCAGCAGTTACTCGGAGCAGATGCAAGAGACCCAGTACTTC. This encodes CASSYSEQMQETQYF.